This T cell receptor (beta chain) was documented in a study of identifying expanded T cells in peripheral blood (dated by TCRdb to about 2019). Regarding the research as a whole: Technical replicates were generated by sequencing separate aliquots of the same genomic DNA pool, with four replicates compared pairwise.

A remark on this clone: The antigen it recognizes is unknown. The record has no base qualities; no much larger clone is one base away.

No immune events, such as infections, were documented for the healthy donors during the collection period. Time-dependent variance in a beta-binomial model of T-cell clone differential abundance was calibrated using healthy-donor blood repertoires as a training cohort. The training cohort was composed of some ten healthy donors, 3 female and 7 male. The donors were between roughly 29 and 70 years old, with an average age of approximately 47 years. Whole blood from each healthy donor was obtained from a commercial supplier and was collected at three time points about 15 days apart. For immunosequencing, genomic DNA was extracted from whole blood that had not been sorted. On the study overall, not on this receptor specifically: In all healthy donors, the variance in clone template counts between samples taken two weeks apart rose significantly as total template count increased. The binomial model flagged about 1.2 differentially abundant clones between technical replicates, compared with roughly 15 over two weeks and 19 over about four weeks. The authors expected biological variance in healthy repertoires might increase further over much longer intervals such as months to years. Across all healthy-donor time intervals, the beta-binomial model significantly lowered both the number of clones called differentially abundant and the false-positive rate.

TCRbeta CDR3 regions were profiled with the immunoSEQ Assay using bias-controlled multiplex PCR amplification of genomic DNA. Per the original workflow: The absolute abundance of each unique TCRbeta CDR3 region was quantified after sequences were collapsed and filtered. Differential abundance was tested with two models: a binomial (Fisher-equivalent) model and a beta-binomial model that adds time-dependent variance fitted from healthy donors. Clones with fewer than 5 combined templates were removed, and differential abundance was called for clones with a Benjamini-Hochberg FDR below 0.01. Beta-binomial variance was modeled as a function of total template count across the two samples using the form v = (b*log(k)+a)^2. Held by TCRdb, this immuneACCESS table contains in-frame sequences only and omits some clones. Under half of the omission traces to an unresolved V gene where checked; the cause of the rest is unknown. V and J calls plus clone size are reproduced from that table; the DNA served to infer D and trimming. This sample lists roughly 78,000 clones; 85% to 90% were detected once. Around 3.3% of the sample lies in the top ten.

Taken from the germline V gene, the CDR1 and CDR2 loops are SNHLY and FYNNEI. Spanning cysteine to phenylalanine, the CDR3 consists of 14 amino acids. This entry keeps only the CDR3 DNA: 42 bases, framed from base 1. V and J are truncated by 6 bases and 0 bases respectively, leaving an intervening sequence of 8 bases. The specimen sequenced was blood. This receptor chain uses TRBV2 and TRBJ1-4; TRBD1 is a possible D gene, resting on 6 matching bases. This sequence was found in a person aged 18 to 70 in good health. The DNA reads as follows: TGTGCCAGCAGCTGGACAGCAACTAATGAAAAACTGTTTTTT. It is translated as CASSWTATNEKLFF.